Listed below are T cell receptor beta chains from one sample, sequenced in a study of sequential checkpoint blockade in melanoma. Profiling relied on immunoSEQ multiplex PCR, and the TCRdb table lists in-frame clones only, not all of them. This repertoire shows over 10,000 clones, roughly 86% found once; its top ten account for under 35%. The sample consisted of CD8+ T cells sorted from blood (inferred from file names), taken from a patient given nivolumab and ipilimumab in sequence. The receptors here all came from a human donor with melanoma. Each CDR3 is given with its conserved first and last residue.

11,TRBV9,CASESGGGYTF
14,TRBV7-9,CASSSPTGDSPLHF
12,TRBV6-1,CASIEGAAEQYF
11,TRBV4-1,CASSQGAEQYF
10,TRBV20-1,CSALDEKLFF
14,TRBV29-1,CSVVTRDRAYEQYF
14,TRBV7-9,CASSLSGSAAEQYF
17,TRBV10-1,CASSEETGLRGAYEQYF
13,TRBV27,CASSLNRAGELFF
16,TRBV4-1,CASSPETSGTAYEQYF
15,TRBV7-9,CASTLGAGPLGAQYF
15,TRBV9,CASSAVGTGLSEQYF
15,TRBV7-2,CASSWTDLQLTEAFF
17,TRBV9,CASSPQDGGRGGNEQFF
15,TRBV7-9,CASSSPLAEADTQYF
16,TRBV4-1,CASSQDWAGGPYGQYF
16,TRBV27,CASSPYWTGRFTEAFF
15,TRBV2,CASSGLGGNQETQYF
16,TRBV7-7,CASSLRPSGSLYEQYF
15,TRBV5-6,CASSSSGTGHSPLHF
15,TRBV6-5,CASNQDREALTPLHF
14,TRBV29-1,CSVDTGTGLNEQFF
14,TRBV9,CASSVKASPYEQYF
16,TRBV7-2,CASSLAGYRESQPQHF
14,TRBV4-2,CASSHPGQTYEQYF
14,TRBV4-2,CASSQAGGPETQYF
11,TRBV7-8,CASSFYNEQFF
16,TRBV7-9,CASSLTSGANTGELFF
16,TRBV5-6,CASSLAGGDWVETQYF